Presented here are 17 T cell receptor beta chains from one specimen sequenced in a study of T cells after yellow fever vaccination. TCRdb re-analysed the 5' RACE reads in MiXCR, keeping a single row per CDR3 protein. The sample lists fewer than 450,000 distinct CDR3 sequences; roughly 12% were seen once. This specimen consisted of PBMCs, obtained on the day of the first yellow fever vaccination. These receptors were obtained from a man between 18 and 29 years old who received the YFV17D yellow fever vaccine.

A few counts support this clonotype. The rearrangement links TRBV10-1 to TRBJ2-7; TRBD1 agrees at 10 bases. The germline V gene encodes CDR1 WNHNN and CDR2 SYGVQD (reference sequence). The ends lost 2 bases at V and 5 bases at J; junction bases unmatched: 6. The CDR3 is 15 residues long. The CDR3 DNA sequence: TGCGCCAGCAGTGAGGTGGACAGGGGGTTCAACGAGCAGTACTTC. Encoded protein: CASSEVDRGFNEQYF.

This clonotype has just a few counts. CDR3 in amino acids: CARGSGGSTDTQYF. For the CDR3, the DNA is TGTGCCAGAGGTAGCGGGGGGTCCACAGATACGCAGTATTTT. This chain joins TRBV7-4 and TRBJ2-3; TRBD2 agrees at 10 bases. There are 14 residues in the CDR3. Losses at the gene ends were 9 bases for V and 2 bases for J; bases not matched to a gene: 5. Germline lookup yields CDR1 SGHVT and CDR2 SQSDAQ.

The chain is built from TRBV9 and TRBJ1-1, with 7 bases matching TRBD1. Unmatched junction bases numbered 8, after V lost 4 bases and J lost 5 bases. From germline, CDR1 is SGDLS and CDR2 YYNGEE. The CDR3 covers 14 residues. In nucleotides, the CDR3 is TGTGCCAGCAGCTCTCACAGGGGAAGTACTGAAGCTTTCTTT. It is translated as CASSSHRGSTEAFF.

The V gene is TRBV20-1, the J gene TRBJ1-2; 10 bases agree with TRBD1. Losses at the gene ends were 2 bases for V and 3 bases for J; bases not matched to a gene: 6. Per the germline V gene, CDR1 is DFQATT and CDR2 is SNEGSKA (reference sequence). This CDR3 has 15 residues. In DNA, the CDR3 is TGCAGTGCTAGATCCCTCGGACAGGGGGACTATGGCTACACCTTC. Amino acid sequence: CSARSLGQGDYGYTF.

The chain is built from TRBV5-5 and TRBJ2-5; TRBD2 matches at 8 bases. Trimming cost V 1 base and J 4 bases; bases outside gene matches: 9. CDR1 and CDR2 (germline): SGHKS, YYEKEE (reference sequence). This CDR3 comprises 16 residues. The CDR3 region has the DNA TGTGCCAGCAGCTTGAGCGGGAGTATTGGCGGAGAGACCCAGTACTTC. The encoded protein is CASSLSGSIGGETQYF.

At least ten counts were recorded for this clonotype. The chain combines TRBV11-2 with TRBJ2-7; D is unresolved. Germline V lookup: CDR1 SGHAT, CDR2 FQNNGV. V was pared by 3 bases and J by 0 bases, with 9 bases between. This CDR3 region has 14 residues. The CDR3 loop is CASSFWDSSYEQYF. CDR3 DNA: TGTGCCAGCAGCTTCTGGGATAGCTCCTACGAGCAGTACTTC.

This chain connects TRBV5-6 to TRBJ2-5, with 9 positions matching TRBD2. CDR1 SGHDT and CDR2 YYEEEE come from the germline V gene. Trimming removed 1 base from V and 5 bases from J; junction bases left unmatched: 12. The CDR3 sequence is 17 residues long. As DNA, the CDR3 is TGTGCCAGCAGCTTGCAGTTGGCTAGCGGGGTTGGGGAGACCCAGTACTTC. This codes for CASSLQLASGVGETQYF.

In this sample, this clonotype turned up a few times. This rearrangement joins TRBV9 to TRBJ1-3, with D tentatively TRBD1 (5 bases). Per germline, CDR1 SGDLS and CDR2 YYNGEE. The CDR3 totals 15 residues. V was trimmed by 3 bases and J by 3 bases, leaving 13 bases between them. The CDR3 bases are TGTGCCAGCAGCGGGGGGATGACGGGTGGAAACACCATATATTTT. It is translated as CASSGGMTGGNTIYF. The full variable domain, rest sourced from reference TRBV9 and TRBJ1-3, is DSGVTQTPKHLITATGQRVTLRCSPRSGDLSVYWYQQSLDQGLQFLIQYYNGEERAKGNILERFSAQQFPDLHSELNLSSLELGDSALYFCASSGGMTGGNTIYFGEGSWLTVV.

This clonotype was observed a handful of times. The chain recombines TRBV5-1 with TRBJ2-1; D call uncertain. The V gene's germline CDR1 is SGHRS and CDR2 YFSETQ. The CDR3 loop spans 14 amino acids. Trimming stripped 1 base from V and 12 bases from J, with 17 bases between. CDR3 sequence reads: CASSLSTHQGRQFF. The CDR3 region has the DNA TGCGCCAGCAGCTTGTCGACTCACCAAGGCAGGCAGTTCTTC.

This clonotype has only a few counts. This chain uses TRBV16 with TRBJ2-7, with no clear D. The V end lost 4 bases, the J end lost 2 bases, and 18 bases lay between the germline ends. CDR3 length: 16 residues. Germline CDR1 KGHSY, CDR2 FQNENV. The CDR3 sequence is CASSPNSTVITYEQYV. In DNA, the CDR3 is TGTGCCAGCAGCCCTAATTCAACAGTAATAACCTACGAGCAGTACGTC.

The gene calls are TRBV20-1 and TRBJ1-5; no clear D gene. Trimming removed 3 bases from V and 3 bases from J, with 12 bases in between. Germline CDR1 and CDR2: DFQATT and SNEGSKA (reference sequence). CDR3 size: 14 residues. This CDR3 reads CSARDVENNQPQHF. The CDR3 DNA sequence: TGCAGTGCTAGGGATGTGGAGAACAATCAGCCCCAGCATTTT.

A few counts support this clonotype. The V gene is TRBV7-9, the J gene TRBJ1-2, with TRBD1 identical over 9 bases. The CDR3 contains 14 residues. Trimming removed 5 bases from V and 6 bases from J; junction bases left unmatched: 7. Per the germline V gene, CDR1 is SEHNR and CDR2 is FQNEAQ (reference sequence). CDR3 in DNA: TGTGCCAGCAGCACGGGACAGGGAAGCAATGGCTACACCTTC. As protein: CASSTGQGSNGYTF.

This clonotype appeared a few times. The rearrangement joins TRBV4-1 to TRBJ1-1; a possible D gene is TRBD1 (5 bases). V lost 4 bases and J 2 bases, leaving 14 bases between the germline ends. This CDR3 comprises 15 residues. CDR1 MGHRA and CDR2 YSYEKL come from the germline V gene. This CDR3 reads CASSRTKTRNTEAFF. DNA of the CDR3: TGCGCCAGCAGCCGGACAAAGACCAGAAACACTGAAGCTTTCTTT.

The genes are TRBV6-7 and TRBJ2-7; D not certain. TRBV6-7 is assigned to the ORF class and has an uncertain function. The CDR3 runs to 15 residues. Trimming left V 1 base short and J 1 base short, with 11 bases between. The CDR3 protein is CASSYFSIYSYEQYF. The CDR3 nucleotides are TGTGCCAGCAGTTACTTTTCCATCTATTCCTACGAGCAGTACTTC.

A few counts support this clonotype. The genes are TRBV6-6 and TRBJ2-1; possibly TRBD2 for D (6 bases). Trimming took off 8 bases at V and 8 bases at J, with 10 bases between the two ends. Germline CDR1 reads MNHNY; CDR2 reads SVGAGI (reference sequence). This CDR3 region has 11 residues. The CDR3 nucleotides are TGTGCCAGCGGACGCGGGGATGAGCAGTTCTTC. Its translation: CASGRGDEQFF.

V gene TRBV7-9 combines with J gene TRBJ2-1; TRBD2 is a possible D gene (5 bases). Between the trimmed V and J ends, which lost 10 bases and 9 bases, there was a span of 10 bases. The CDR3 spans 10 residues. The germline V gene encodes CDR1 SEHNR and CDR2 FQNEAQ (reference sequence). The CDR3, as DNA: TGTGCCATCGGGGTGGCTGAGCAGTTCTTC. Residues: CAIGVAEQFF.

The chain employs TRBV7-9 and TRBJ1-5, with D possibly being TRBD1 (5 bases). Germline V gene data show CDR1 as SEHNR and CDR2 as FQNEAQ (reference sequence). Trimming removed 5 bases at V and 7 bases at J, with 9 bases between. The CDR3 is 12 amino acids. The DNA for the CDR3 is TGTGCCAGCAGCCCCCAGGGACAGCCCCAGCATTTT. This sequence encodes CASSPQGQPQHF.